These 32 T cell receptor beta chains share one sample of origin, sequenced in a study of early T cells in non-severe SARS-CoV-2 infection. TCRdb re-derived calls from the 5' RACE reads in MiXCR, one entry per CDR3 protein. The sample comprises more than 75,000 distinct CDR3 sequences, 13% to 15% of which are singletons, and around 5.8% rests with the top ten. Sequencing input: whole blood. The receptors shown here come from an adult who was a healthcare worker with PCR-confirmed SARS-CoV-2 infection or an uninfected control (not recorded which).

The table lists this clonotype with a few counts. The chain employs TRBV5-1 and TRBJ1-2; 7 bases are shared with TRBD1. Germline assignment: CDR1 SGHRS and CDR2 YFSETQ. The CDR3 is 15 amino acids. Trimming at V came to 3 bases and at J to 4 bases, leaving 9 bases not matched to a gene. CDR3 DNA: TGCGCCAGCAGCTCGACGACAGGGTTGGCCTATGGCTACACCTTC. This sequence encodes CASSSTTGLAYGYTF.

This clonotype was detected many times. The V and J genes are TRBV6-5 and TRBJ2-3, with a tentative D call TRBD2 (6 bases). The germline V gene encodes CDR1 MNHEY and CDR2 SVGAGI. The ends were cut back, 5 bases at V and 1 base at J, with 16 bases in the middle. The CDR3 length is 16 residues. CDR3 DNA sequence: TGTGCCAGCAGTCGGGGGTCTAGGGCTGGCACAGATACGCAGTATTTT. This encodes CASSRGSRAGTDTQYF.

The table lists this clonotype with many counts. The rearrangement uses TRBV4-1 and TRBJ2-2; D possibly corresponds to TRBD1 (5 bases). Per germline, CDR1 MGHRA and CDR2 YSYEKL. Trimming shortened V by 0 bases and J by 6 bases, and 17 bases separated the two germline ends. The CDR3 is 17 residues long. The CDR3 reads CASSQDNGRRGAGELFF. The CDR3 nucleotides read TGCGCCAGCAGCCAAGATAACGGTCGAAGGGGTGCCGGGGAGCTGTTTTTT.

This clonotype occurred many times. The chain recombines TRBV6-2 or TRBV6-3 with TRBJ1-2, with a tentative D call TRBD1 (6 bases). The germline V gene has CDR1 MNHEY and CDR2 SVGEGT. V lost 2 bases to trimming and J lost 8 bases, with 21 bases between them. The CDR3 extends over 16 amino acids. Here the CDR3 DNA reads TGTGCCAGCAGTTACACCGTCCCTGTACAGGGAAGCGGCTACACCTTC. It is translated as CASSYTVPVQGSGYTF.

The sample holds many counts of this clonotype. The chain carries TRBV20-1 and TRBJ2-5; a possible D gene is TRBD2 (7 bases). CDR3 length: 15 residues. The V end was cut by 3 bases, the J end by 2 bases, with 16 bases between. The germline gives CDR1 DFQATT, CDR2 SNEGSKA (reference sequence). The CDR3 sequence: CSARAPAGAQETQYF. As DNA, the CDR3 is TGCAGTGCTAGGGCCCCGGCGGGGGCTCAAGAGACCCAGTACTTC.

This clonotype was counted a few times. This sequence joins TRBV12-3 or TRBV12-4 and TRBJ2-1; 7 nucleotides line up with TRBD2. This CDR3 is built from 11 residues. The J segment lost 9 bases and the V segment lost 4 bases, leaving 0 bases of the junction unmatched. The DNA of the CDR3 is TGTGCCAGCAGTTGGGGGGGTGAGCAGTTCTTC. It codes for CASSWGGEQFF.

This clonotype was seen a few times. This CDR3 reads CASSSHPSSGGQQFF. CDR3 bases: TGTGCCAGCAGTTCCCACCCCTCTAGCGGGGGTCAGCAGTTCTTC. The rearrangement joins TRBV2 to TRBJ2-1; 10 bases align to TRBD2. With V trimmed by 5 bases and J by 11 bases, 12 bases remained unmatched. CDR1 is SNHLY and CDR2 is FYNNEI in the germline V gene. The CDR3 totals 15 residues.

The chain has TRBV6-6 and TRBJ1-4; D gene unclear. Germline V gene data show CDR1 as MNHNY and CDR2 as SVGAGI (reference sequence). The V end was cut by 3 bases, the J end by 5 bases, with 7 bases between. The CDR3 runs to 13 residues. The CDR3 DNA is TGTGCCAGCAGTTATAGGGAGAATGAAAAACTGTTTTTT. It codes for CASSYRENEKLFF.

This chain joins TRBV6-2 or TRBV6-3 and TRBJ2-1; D ambiguous. CDR1 and CDR2 from the germline V gene are MNHEY and SVGEGT. This CDR3 has 12 residues. V lost 4 bases, J lost 12 bases, and 13 bases lay in between. In DNA form, the CDR3 reads TGTGCCAGCAGTTCTGACTCGGCCTCGCAGTTCTTC. This translates into CASSSDSASQFF.

Ten or more counts support this clonotype. V usage is TRBV7-6 and J usage is TRBJ2-3; 11 bases are shared with TRBD2. The V segment lost 5 bases and the J segment 5 bases; nucleotides outside the gene matches: 15. CDR1 and CDR2 from the germline V gene are SGHVS and FNYEAQ. There are 18 residues in the CDR3. CDR3 sequence: CASSIDRTSGGTLDTQYF. The DNA of the CDR3 is TGTGCCAGCAGCATCGACCGTACTAGCGGGGGAACACTAGATACGCAGTATTTT. Variable domain in full (rest from reference TRBV7-6 and TRBJ2-3): GAGVSQSPRYKVTKRGQDVALRCDPISGHVSLYWYRQALGQGPEFLTYFNYEAQQDKSGLPNDRFSAERPEGSISTLTIQRTEQRDSAMYRCASSIDRTSGGTLDTQYFGPGTRLTVL.

This clonotype was detected only a few times. The chain uses TRBV3-1 and TRBJ1-2, with D possibly TRBD1 on 5 matching bases. With 5 bases removed from V and 4 bases from J, the gap between germline ends came to 5 bases. This CDR3 spans 11 amino acids. Per germline, CDR1 LGHDT and CDR2 YNNKEL (reference sequence). The CDR3 loop is CASSDSYGYTF. As DNA, the CDR3 is TGTGCCAGCAGCGACAGCTATGGCTACACCTTC.

V gene TRBV5-1 combines with J gene TRBJ1-1, with no clear D. The CDR3 runs 13 residues. V was shortened by 4 bases and J by 1 base, with 8 bases between the two germline ends. Germline values: CDR1 SGHRS, CDR2 YFSETQ. Here the CDR3 reads CASSTGRNTEAFF. The CDR3 bases are TGCGCCAGCAGCACCGGAAGGAACACTGAAGCTTTCTTT.

The chain combines TRBV28 with TRBJ1-2, with 10 bases that match TRBD1. The CDR3 runs 14 residues. The junction had 4 bases not matched to a gene; V was cut back by 7 bases and J by 2 bases. The germline V gene has CDR1 MDHEN and CDR2 SYDVKM. This CDR3 reads CASMSGQGNYGYTF. CDR3 DNA: TGTGCCAGCATGTCGGGACAGGGGAACTATGGCTACACCTTC.

The chain has TRBV12-5 and TRBJ1-6; unclear D gene. CDR3 length: 16 residues. Germline V CDR1 and CDR2: LGHNT, FRNRAP. The V gene lost 2 bases and the J gene lost 0 bases, with 8 bases spanning the gap. CDR3 in amino acids: CASGLMGNSYNSPLHF. CDR3 coding DNA: TGTGCTAGTGGTTTGATGGGAAACTCCTATAATTCACCCCTCCACTTT. The full variable domain, in which reference TRBV12-5 and TRBJ1-6 provide the parts outside the CDR3, is DARVTQTPRHKVTEMGQEVTMRCQPILGHNTVFWYRQTMMQGLELLAYFRNRAPLDDSGMPKDRFSAEMPDATLATLKIQPSEPRDSAVYFCASGLMGNSYNSPLHFGNGTRLTVT.

The rearrangement uses TRBV24-1 and TRBJ1-1; D is unresolved. This CDR3 is built from 11 residues. The germline V gene encodes CDR1 KGHDR and CDR2 SFDVKD. Between the trimmed V and J ends, which lost 0 bases and 6 bases, there was a span of 1 base. The CDR3 region is CATSDLAEAFF. The CDR3 DNA reads TGTGCCACCAGTGATTTGGCTGAAGCTTTCTTT.

This clonotype was detected many times. The chain joins TRBV7-9 to TRBJ2-6, with D hard to call. From germline, CDR1 is SEHNR and CDR2 FQNEAQ (reference sequence). The length of the CDR3 is 17 residues. The germline V and J ends were trimmed by 1 base and 0 bases, with 10 bases remaining between them. CDR3 region: CASSLEHFNSGANVLTF. The CDR3 coding sequence is TGTGCCAGCAGCTTAGAACACTTTAACTCTGGGGCCAACGTCCTGACTTTC.

This clonotype was seen repeatedly, ten times or more. The rearrangement joins TRBV20-1 to TRBJ2-7; maybe TRBD2 (7 bases). V was shortened by 3 bases and J by 4 bases, with 16 bases between the two germline ends. This CDR3 spans 14 amino acids. Per the germline V gene, CDR1 is DFQATT and CDR2 is SNEGSKA (reference sequence). The CDR3 DNA sequence: TGCAGTGCTAGCGGGCGGGGGCCCCCGTACGAGCAGTACTTC. Protein: CSASGRGPPYEQYF.

Only a few counts were recorded for this clonotype. The V gene is TRBV20-1, the J gene TRBJ1-4, with D unclear. Trimming removed 6 bases from V and 0 bases from J, with 2 bases in between. The CDR3 sequence is 11 residues long. Germline V gene sequence: CDR1 DFQATT, CDR2 SNEGSKA (reference sequence). The CDR3 sequence: CSAPTNEKLFF. In DNA, the CDR3 is TGCAGTGCGCCAACTAATGAAAAACTGTTTTTT.

The rearrangement uses TRBV28 and TRBJ1-3; D gene ambiguous. The CDR3 runs to 13 residues. The germline V gene encodes CDR1 MDHEN and CDR2 SYDVKM. Trimming stripped 6 bases from V and 2 bases from J, with 8 bases between. CDR3 protein: CASRRHAGNTIYF. CDR3 nucleotides: TGTGCCAGCAGGCGTCATGCTGGAAACACCATATATTTT.

This clonotype turned up a few times. The chain combines TRBV2 with TRBJ2-4, with no clear D. Per the germline V gene, CDR1 is SNHLY and CDR2 is FYNNEI. The germline V and J ends were trimmed by 3 bases and 3 bases, with 6 bases remaining between them. The CDR3 is 13 amino acids. CDR3 in amino acids: CASSEASKNIQYF. In DNA form, the CDR3 reads TGTGCCAGCAGTGAGGCCAGCAAAAACATTCAGTACTTC.

This clonotype was observed at least ten times. The chain uses TRBV20-1 and TRBJ2-3, with D hard to call. The CDR3 spans 15 residues. Germline assignment: CDR1 DFQATT and CDR2 SNEGSKA (reference sequence). V was pared by 7 bases and J by 1 base, with 18 bases between. The CDR3 DNA reads TGCAGTGTGGCCCCATTTTATACTGGCACAGATACGCAGTATTTT. Translated: CSVAPFYTGTDTQYF.

The chain employs TRBV7-9 and TRBJ1-2; D remains unclear. Per the germline V gene, CDR1 is SEHNR and CDR2 is FQNEAQ (reference sequence). V dropped 3 bases and J dropped 6 bases, with 14 bases sitting between them. This CDR3 spans 14 amino acids. The CDR3: CASSFGGLANGYTF. The CDR3 DNA sequence: TGTGCCAGCAGCTTTGGTGGACTGGCGAATGGCTACACCTTC.

V is TRBV7-6 and J is TRBJ2-7; 9 bases line up with TRBD1. Germline V CDR1 and CDR2: SGHVS, FNYEAQ. CDR3 length equals 15 residues. Trimming took 5 bases from V and 5 from J; bases not matched to a gene: 10. The CDR3 is CASSVQGQGVHEQYF. The CDR3 DNA follows: TGTGCCAGCAGCGTACAGGGACAGGGAGTCCACGAGCAGTACTTC.

This clonotype was counted only a few times. CDR3 in amino acids: CSVWAQSPSGNTIYF. DNA for the CDR3: TGCAGCGTTTGGGCCCAGAGCCCCTCTGGAAACACCATATATTTT. The chain has TRBV29-1 and TRBJ1-3; D unclear. The germline CDR1 and CDR2 sequences are SQVTM and ANQGSEA. The CDR3 consists of 15 residues. Trimming removed 5 bases at V and 0 bases at J, with 14 bases between.

This clonotype was seen repeatedly, ten times or more. CDR3 nucleotide sequence: TGTGCCAGCAGTGAAGCTATCTCGGACACCGGGGAGCTGTTTTTT. It encodes CASSEAISDTGELFF. The gene calls are TRBV6-4 and TRBJ2-2, with D hard to call. Germline values: CDR1 MRHNA, CDR2 SNTAGT. The V end was cut by 3 bases, the J end by 3 bases, with 11 bases between. The CDR3 is 15 amino acids.

This chain connects TRBV27 to TRBJ1-3; possible D gene TRBD1, 6 bases. This CDR3 spans 16 amino acids. V lost 0 bases and J 4 bases, leaving 13 bases between the germline ends. Germline CDR1 MNHEY, CDR2 SMNVEV (reference sequence). Written as DNA, the CDR3 is TGTGCCAGCAGTTTATCGGCCCAGGGGCGCGGAAACACCATATATTTT. Its translation: CASSLSAQGRGNTIYF.

This clonotype was picked up a small number of times. The genes are TRBV14 and TRBJ2-1; 12 bases are shared with TRBD2. This CDR3 is built from 16 residues. Germline loops: CDR1 SGHDN, CDR2 FVKESK. V was clipped by 3 bases and J by 3 bases; unmatched bases: 3. CDR3 loop: CASSQTSGGLYNEQFF. The CDR3 bases are TGTGCCAGCAGCCAGACTAGCGGGGGTCTCTACAATGAGCAGTTCTTC.

This rearrangement joins TRBV9 to TRBJ2-2; D gene unclear. CDR1 and CDR2 from the germline V gene are SGDLS and YYNGEE. V was clipped by 3 bases and J by 0 bases, with 9 bases between them. This CDR3 contains 15 residues. The CDR3 bases are TGTGCCAGCAGCGGAGACCGAGCGAACACCGGGGAGCTGTTTTTT. Amino acid sequence: CASSGDRANTGELFF.

The chain carries TRBV10-1 and TRBJ2-7; the match to TRBD2 covers 7 bases. The J segment lost 4 bases and the V segment lost 0 bases, leaving 15 bases of the junction unmatched. Germline CDR1 and CDR2: WNHNN and SYGVQD (reference sequence). The CDR3 consists of 18 residues. CDR3 loop: CASSESLLAAQSLYEQYF. The DNA of the CDR3 is TGCGCCAGCAGTGAGTCGCTCCTAGCGGCGCAATCGCTTTACGAGCAGTACTTC.

Only one count was recorded for this clonotype. The rearrangement joins TRBV15 to TRBJ1-1; no clear D. Trimming shortened V by 0 bases and J by 12 bases, and 14 bases separated the two germline ends. This CDR3 contains 13 residues. Germline-derived CDR1 and CDR2 are LNHNV and YYDKDF (reference sequence). CDR3 sequence reads: CATSRDRFPKTFF. The CDR3 bases are TGTGCCACCAGCAGAGACAGGTTTCCGAAGACTTTCTTT.

The chain couples TRBV28 to TRBJ2-5; D is undetermined. Trimming left V 3 bases short and J 10 bases short, with 12 bases between. The CDR3 has 12 residues. Germline loops: CDR1 MDHEN, CDR2 SYDVKM. In DNA form, the CDR3 reads TGTGCCAGCAGTTTTGGACGATACGTCCAGTACTTC. It is translated as CASSFGRYVQYF.

This clonotype came up once. The chain has TRBV25-1 and TRBJ2-1; 11 bases fit TRBD2. The CDR3 is made up of 14 amino acids. CDR1 is MGHDK and CDR2 is SYGVNS in the germline V gene. V was pared by 1 base and J by 14 bases, with 7 bases of the junction left unmatched. The CDR3 here is CASSESSLAGEEFF. CDR3 DNA: TGTGCCAGCAGTGAATCCTCACTAGCGGGGGAGGAGTTCTTC.